The clone carrying this T cell receptor (beta chain) was counted many times. Its target is unknown. Trimming left V 3 bases short and J 4 bases short, with 6 bases between. The CDR3 has 11 residues. The germline V gene has CDR1 DFQATT and CDR2 SNEGSKA (reference sequence). Original data processing: The study's classifier, a distant-metastasis tool for papillary thyroid cancer, was built using CDR3 differences across clinicopathological groups. TCRdb reanalyzed the PCR reads via MiXCR. None of the V and J calls come from the authors' own analysis; TCRdb made them. The sample yields tens of thousands of clones, approximately 20% seen once. The sample originates from a study of metastatic and nonmetastatic thyroid tumors. Overall study: Blood and tumor or nodule tissue repertoires from malignant and benign thyroid patients were compared. Study-wide findings and caveats: Compared with benign nodules, malignant thyroid tumors were reported to have significantly higher TCR beta diversity in both blood and tumor.

No treatment had been given to any patient before thyroid surgery. Sequencing input: blood. This receptor was obtained from a female donor with papillary thyroid cancer or a benign thyroid nodule (not recorded which). Some clones in this sample may be carry-over from other donors' samples. The chain joins TRBV20-1 to TRBJ1-2; D uncertain. Written as DNA, the CDR3 is TGCAGTGCTAGTACGGTCTATGGCTACACCTTC. This sequence encodes CSASTVYGYTF.